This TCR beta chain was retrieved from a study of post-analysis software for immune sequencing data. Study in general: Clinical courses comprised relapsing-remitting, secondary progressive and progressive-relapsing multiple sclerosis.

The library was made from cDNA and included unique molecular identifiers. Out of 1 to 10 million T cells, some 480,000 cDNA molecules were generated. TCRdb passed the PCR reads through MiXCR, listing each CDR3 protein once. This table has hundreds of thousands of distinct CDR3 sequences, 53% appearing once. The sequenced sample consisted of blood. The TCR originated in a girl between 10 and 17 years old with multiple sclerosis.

CDR3 protein: CASSLVGTGDQPQHF. Written as DNA, the CDR3 is TGTGCCAGCAGCTTGGTGGGGACAGGGGATCAGCCCCAGCATTTT. The chain employs TRBV5-5 and TRBJ1-5, with 10 bases that match TRBD1. The CDR3 length is 15 residues. Per the germline V gene, CDR1 is SGHKS and CDR2 is YYEKEE (reference sequence). After removal of 0 bases from V and 5 bases from J, the junction contained 2 bases not matched to a gene.